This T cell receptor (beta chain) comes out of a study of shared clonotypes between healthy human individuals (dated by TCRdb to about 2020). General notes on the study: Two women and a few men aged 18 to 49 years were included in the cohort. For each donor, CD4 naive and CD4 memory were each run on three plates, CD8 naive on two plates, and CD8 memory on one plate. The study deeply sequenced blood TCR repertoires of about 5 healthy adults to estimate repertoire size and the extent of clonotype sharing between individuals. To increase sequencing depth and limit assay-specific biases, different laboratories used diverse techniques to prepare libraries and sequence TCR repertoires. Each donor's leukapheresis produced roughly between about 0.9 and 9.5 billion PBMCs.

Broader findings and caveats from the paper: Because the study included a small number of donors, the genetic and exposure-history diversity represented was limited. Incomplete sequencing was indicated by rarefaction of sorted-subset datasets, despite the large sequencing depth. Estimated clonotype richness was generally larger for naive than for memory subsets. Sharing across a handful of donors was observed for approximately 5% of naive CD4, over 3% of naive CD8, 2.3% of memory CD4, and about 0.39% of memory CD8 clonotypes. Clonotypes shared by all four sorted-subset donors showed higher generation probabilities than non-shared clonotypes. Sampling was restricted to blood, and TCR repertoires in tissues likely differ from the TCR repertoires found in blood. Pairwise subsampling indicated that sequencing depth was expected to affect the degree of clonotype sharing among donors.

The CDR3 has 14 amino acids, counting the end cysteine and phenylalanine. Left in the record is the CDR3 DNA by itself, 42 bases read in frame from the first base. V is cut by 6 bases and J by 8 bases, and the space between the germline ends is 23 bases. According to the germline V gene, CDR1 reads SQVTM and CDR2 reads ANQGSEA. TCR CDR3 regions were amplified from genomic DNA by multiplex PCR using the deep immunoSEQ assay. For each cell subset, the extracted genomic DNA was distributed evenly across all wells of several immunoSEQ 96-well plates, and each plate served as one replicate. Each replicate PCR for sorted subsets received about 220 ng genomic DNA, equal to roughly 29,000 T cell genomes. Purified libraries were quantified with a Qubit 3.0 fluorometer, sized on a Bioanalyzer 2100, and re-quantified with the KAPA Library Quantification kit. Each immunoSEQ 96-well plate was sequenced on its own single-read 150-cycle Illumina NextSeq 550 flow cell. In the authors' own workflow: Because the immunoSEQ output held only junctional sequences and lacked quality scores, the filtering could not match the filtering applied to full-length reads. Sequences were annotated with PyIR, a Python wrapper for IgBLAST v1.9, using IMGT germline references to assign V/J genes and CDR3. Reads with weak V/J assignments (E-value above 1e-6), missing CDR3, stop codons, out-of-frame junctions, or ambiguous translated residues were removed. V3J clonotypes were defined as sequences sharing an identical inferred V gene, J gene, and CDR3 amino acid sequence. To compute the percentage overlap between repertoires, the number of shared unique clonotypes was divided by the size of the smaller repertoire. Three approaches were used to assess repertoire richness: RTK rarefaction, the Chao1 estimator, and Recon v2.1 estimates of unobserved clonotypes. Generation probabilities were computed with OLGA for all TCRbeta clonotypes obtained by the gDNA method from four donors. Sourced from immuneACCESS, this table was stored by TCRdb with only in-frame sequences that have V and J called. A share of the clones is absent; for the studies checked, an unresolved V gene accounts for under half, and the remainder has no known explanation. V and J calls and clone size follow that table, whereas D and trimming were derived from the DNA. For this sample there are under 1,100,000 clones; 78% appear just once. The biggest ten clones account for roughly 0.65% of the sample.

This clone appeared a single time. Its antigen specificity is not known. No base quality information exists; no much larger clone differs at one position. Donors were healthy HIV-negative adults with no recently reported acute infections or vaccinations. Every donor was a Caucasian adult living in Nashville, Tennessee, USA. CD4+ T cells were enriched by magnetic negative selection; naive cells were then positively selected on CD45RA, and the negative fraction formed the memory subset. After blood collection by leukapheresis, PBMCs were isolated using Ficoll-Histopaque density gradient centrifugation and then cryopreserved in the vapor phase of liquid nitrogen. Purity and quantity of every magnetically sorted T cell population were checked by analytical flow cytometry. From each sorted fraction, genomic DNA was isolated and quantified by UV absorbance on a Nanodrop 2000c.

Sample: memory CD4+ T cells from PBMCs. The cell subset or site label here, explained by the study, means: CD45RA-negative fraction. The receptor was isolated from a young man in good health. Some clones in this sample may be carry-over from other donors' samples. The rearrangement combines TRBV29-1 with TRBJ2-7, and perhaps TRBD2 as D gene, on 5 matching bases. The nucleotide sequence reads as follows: TGCAGCGTCGCCTACCGGGAACCCTCCGCCCAGCAGTACTTC. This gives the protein CSVAYREPSAQQYF.